This TCR beta chain was retrieved from a study of blood T cell repertoires in COVID-19 (TCRdb year 2020). Regarding the complete study: The collaborator samples originated in the United States, Italy and Spain and spanned the acute and convalescent phases of COVID-19. The material from the prospective study consisted of cDNA or gDNA derived from T cells, B-cell-depleted T cells, or PBMCs. The dataset comprised deeply sampled blood TCRbeta repertoires from subjects exposed to, actively infected with, or recovered from COVID-19. The repertoires were released in a freely available public database intended as a resource for research on the immune response to SARS-CoV-2. Samples were obtained from the ongoing ImmuneRACE study (first 160 participants) and from some 1,200 subjects provided by 6 global collaborators. The sample metadata nearly always contained a de-identified subject ID, COVID-19 status, age in years and sex. Where available, HLA class I and class II types were obtained from metadata supplied by the sample provider rather than from assay-based typing. The paper's findings and limits, for the study overall: The quantity of clinical and demographic metadata differed by source and by participant and was supplied without curation.

TCRbeta CDR3 regions were amplified from genomic DNA using the immunoSEQ Assay, a bias-controlled multiplex PCR. Concerning the study's data processing: The number of nucleated cells in each sample was estimated from the amplification of reference gene primers within the assay. Sequence reads were collapsed and filtered to measure the absolute abundance of every unique TCRbeta CDR3 rearrangement. For each sample, productive Simpson clonality was calculated by taking the square root of Simpson's diversity index across productive rearrangements. TCRdb's version of the immuneACCESS table is confined to in-frame rearrangements and falls short of the full clone set. An unresolved V gene accounts for under half of the shortfall where checked; the remainder is of unknown origin. V, J and clone size derive from that table, while D and trimming were established from the DNA sequence. For this sample the table gives about 110,000 clones, of which approximately 67% were detected only once. 6% to 8.5% of the sample lies in the top ten.

V is pruned by 2 bases and J by 6 bases, leaving 11 bases of the junction without a gene match. The germline V gene encodes CDR1 SGHTA and CDR2 FQGNSA. The CDR3 runs 16 amino acids, cysteine and phenylalanine included. Only the CDR3 DNA stays, 48 bases, in frame from base 1. As for this clone: What this receptor recognizes is not known. Per-nucleotide qualities are absent, and no much larger clonotype sits a single base away.

Collaborating institutions collected whole blood in K2EDTA tubes following their own protocols. Collaborator samples were shipped for TCRbeta analysis as frozen whole blood, isolated PBMCs, or DNA extracted from either sample type. The chain is encoded by TRBV7-2 joined to TRBJ2-3, with 7 central nucleotides matching TRBD2. This clonotype was sampled from a woman aged 60-75 years with acute or convalescent COVID-19. Sequenced material: peripheral blood. CDR3 region: CASSLRPASGGDTQYF. DNA sequence: TGTGCCAGCAGCTTAAGACCGGCTAGCGGAGGGGATACGCAGTATTTT.